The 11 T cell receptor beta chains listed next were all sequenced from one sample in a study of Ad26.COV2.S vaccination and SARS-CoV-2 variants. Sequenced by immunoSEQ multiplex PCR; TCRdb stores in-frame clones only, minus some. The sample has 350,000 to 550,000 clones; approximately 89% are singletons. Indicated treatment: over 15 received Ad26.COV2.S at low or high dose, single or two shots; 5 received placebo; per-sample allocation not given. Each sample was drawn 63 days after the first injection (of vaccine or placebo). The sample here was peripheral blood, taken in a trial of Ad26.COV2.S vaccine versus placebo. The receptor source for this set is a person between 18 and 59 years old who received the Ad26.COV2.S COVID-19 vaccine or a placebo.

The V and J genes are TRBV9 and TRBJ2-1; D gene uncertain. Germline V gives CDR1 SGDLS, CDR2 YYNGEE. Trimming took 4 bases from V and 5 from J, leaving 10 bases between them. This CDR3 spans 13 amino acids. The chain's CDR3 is CASSLSANNEQFF. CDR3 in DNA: TGTGCCAGCAGCCTAAGCGCTAACAATGAGCAGTTCTTC.

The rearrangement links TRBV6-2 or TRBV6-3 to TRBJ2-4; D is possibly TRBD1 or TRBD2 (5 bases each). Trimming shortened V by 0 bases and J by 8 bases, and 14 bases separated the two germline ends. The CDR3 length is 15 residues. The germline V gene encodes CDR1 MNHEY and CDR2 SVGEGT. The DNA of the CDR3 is TGTGCCAGCAGTTACTCGATTGGGGCCGGGGACATTCAGTACTTC. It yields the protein CASSYSIGAGDIQYF.

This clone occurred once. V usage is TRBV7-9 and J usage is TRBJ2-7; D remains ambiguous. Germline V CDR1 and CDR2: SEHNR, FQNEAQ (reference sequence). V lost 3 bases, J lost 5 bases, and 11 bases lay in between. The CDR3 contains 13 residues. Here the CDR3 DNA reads TGTGCCAGCAGCTTCCCCCTGGGCGACGAGCAGTACTTC. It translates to CASSFPLGDEQYF.

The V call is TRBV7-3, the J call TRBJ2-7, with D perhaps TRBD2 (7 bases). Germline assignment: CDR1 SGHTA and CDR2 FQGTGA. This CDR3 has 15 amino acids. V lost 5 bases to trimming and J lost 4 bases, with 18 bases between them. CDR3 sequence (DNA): TGTGCCAGCAGCATAAAGGGGGGGCGCCGGTACGAGCAGTACTTC. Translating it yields CASSIKGGRRYEQYF.

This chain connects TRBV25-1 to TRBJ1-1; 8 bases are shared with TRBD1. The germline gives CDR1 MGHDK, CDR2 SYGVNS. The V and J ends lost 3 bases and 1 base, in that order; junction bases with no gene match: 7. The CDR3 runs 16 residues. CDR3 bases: TGTGCCAGCAGTGATTCCCCGGGACAGGCGAACACTGAAGCTTTCTTT. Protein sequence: CASSDSPGQANTEAFF.

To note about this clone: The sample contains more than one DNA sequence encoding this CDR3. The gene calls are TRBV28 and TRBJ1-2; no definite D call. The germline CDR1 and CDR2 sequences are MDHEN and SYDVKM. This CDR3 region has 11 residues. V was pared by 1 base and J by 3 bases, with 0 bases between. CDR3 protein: CASSLYYGYTF. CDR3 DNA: TGTGCCAGCAGTTTATACTATGGCTACACCTTC.

CDR3: CASSIGQGIWETQYF. CDR3 bases: TGTGCCAGTAGTATCGGACAGGGGATTTGGGAGACCCAGTACTTC. This chain uses TRBV19 with TRBJ2-5; TRBD1 aligns across 9 bases. The germline V gene has CDR1 LNHDA and CDR2 SQIVND (reference sequence). With V trimmed by 3 bases and J by 5 bases, 7 bases remained unmatched. The CDR3 covers 15 residues.

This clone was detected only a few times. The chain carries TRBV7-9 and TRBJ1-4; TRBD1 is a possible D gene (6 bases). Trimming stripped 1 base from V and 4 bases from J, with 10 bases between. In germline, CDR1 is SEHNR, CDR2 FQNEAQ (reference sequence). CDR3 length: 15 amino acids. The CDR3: CASSLGTDNNEKLFF. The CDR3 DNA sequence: TGTGCCAGCAGCTTAGGGACAGATAATAATGAAAAACTGTTTTTT.

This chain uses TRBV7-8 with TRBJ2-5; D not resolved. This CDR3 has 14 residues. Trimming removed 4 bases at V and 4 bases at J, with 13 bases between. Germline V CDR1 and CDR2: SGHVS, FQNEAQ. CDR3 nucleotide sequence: TGTGCCAGCAGCTCAAGTCTGGTTGGAGAGACCCAGTACTTC. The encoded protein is CASSSSLVGETQYF.

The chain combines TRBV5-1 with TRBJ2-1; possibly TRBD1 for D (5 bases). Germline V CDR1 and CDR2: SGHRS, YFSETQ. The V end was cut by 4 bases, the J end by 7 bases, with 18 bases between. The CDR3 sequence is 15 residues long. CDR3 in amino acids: CASSPGHRLGNEQFF. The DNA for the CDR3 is TGCGCCAGCAGCCCGGGCCACAGGTTAGGTAATGAGCAGTTCTTC.

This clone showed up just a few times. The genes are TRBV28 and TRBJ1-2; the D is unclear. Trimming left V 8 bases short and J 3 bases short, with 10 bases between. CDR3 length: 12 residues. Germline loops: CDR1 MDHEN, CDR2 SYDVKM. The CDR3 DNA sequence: TGTGCCAGCCTCGCATCGGACTATGGCTACACCTTC. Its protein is CASLASDYGYTF.